Only a few counts were recorded for the clone carrying this T cell receptor beta chain. What it recognizes is unknown. This sample is drawn from a study of identical twins. General observations from the study: Surplus twin overlap in beta out-of-frame sequences was less pronounced. Abundant beta clonotypes from cord blood bore fewer insertions; memory repertoires lacked this pattern.

The CDR3 spans 13 residues. The ends lost 5 bases at V and 3 bases at J; junction bases unmatched: 4. From germline, CDR1 is DFQATT and CDR2 SNEGSKA (reference sequence). Each CDR3 protein gets one entry after TCRdb re-called the 5' RACE reads with MiXCR. Seen here are hundreds of thousands of distinct CDR3 sequences, more than 9% observed once, and the top ten hold about 1.6%. These data were also filed under a second study, of yellow fever vaccine responses in identical twins.

The sample comprised PBMCs. The chain employs TRBV20-1 and TRBJ2-1; TRBD2 matches 7 bases. The TCR sequence derives from a woman younger than 35 in good health. CDR3 residues: CSALTGGYNEQFF. The CDR3 coding sequence is TGCAGTGCTCTGACGGGGGGCTACAATGAGCAGTTCTTC.